This T cell receptor beta chain was identified during a study of blood T cells in healthy people across ages. A second roughly 6 to 11 cycle PCR used barcoded and J-beta primers. From the 5' RACE reads, TCRdb called clonotypes with MiXCR, one entry per CDR3 protein. The sample yields fewer than 700,000 distinct CDR3 sequences, around 43% seen once. There are a few counts of this clonotype. No antigen is known for it. Study results and caveats: What prevented conclusive comparison of naive and antigen-experienced cells was that PBMCs were unsorted. Compared with aged donors, long-lived donors showed fewer expanded clones, suggesting selection. Samples with more naive T cells showed higher observed beta diversity.

Germline V lookup: CDR1 LGHNA, CDR2 YNFKEQ. Trimming removed 3 bases from V and 1 base from J; junction bases left unmatched: 13. The CDR3 sequence is 18 residues long. This sequence was found in a man at least 80 years old in good health. The specimen sequenced was blood. V gene TRBV4-2 combines with J gene TRBJ2-7, with 9 bases fitting TRBD1. The CDR3 loop reads CASSHFTGGPGPSYEQYF. The CDR3 nucleotides read TGTGCCAGCAGCCACTTTACAGGGGGCCCTGGCCCTTCCTACGAGCAGTACTTC.